Listed here are 20 T cell receptor beta chains from one sample, sequenced in a study of cytomegalovirus exposure and HLA in healthy donors (dated by TCRdb to between 2016 and 2019). Library construction relied on the immunoSEQ multiplex PCR assay. For the multiplex PCR, a mixture combining 60 forward primers for TCR Vbeta segments and 13 reverse primers for TCR Jbeta segments was used. In its TCRdb copy, this immuneACCESS table keeps in-frame sequences only and misses some clones. Where compared with another copy, unresolved V genes explain less than half of these, and the others have no known cause. The sample data list roughly 250,000 clones, and about four fifths of these were observed just once. The biggest ten clones account for about 0.3% of the sample. Sequencing input: PBMCs. The receptors originated from a girl aged 2 to 9 in good health and CMV-seronegative.

The chain is built from TRBV5-4 and TRBJ1-2; weak D call: TRBD1 (5 bases). V was pared by 5 bases and J by 7 bases, with 18 bases between. This CDR3 is built from 14 residues. CDR1 and CDR2 from the germline V gene are SGHNT and YYREEE (reference sequence). CDR3 residues: CASRHRGGDSGYTF. CDR3 coding DNA: TGTGCCAGCAGGCATCGGGGGGGGGATAGTGGCTACACCTTC.

A single count supports this clone. The J gene is TRBJ2-3, the V gene TRBV6-6; D uncertain. Germline values: CDR1 MNHNY, CDR2 SVGAGI (reference sequence). The CDR3 length is 12 residues. Deletions cut 7 bases from V and 3 bases from J, with 8 bases between. The CDR3 DNA is TGTGCCAGCAAAACAGATACAGATACGCAGTATTTT. As protein: CASKTDTDTQYF.

The V call is TRBV30, the J call TRBJ2-5, with 8 bases matching TRBD2. This CDR3 region has 13 residues. The V and J ends lost 2 bases and 4 bases, in that order; junction bases with no gene match: 3. The germline CDR1 and CDR2 sequences are GTSNPN and SVGIG (reference sequence). The CDR3 protein is CAWSSGGRETQYF. As DNA, the CDR3 is TGTGCCTGGAGTAGCGGGGGCAGAGAGACCCAGTACTTC.

The chain couples TRBV5-1 to TRBJ2-7; 10 positions match TRBD2. Looked up from germline, CDR1 is SGHRS and CDR2 is YFSETQ. After removal of 4 bases from V and 2 bases from J, the junction contained 6 bases not matched to a gene. The CDR3 spans 15 residues. The chain's CDR3 is CASSPGTSATYEQYF. Written as DNA, the CDR3 is TGCGCCAGCAGCCCAGGGACTAGCGCGACCTACGAGCAGTACTTC.

The genes are TRBV28 and TRBJ1-2, with D tentatively TRBD1 (6 bases). V was cut by 9 bases and J by 6 bases, with 17 bases left in between. CDR1 MDHEN and CDR2 SYDVKM come from the germline V gene. This CDR3 spans 13 amino acids. The CDR3 coding sequence is TGTGCCAGTTCGGGGGGGGCCCCCAATGGCTACACCTTC. Its translation: CASSGGAPNGYTF.

The chain employs TRBV6-1 and TRBJ1-3, with a weak D call TRBD1 (6 bases). Germline lookup yields CDR1 MNHNS and CDR2 SASEGT. V lost 10 bases to trimming and J lost 0 bases, with 16 bases between them. The CDR3 loop spans 15 amino acids. This CDR3 reads CATRSRGYSGNTIYF. Written as DNA, the CDR3 is TGTGCCACCCGGAGCAGGGGATACTCTGGAAACACCATATATTTT.

J is TRBJ1-2 and V is TRBV11-2; D is unclear. CDR1 is SGHAT and CDR2 is FQNNGV in the germline V gene. V lost 1 base to trimming and J lost 0 bases, with 9 bases between them. The CDR3 is made up of 15 amino acids. CDR3 coding DNA: TGTGCCAGCAGCTTAGGGGCCAGAGCTAACTATGGCTACACCTTC. It codes for CASSLGARANYGYTF.

The chain uses TRBV28 and TRBJ2-1, with 9 bases lining up with TRBD2. Per germline, CDR1 MDHEN and CDR2 SYDVKM. V was clipped by 4 bases and J by 6 bases; unmatched bases: 16. The CDR3 totals 18 residues. DNA for the CDR3: TGTGCCAGCAGTTCCCCGGGGGCGGGAGGGCCCTCGCGCAATGAGCAGTTCTTC. Amino acids: CASSSPGAGGPSRNEQFF.

This chain connects TRBV6-1 to TRBJ2-3; 8 bases match TRBD2. This CDR3 is built from 15 residues. CDR1 MNHNS and CDR2 SASEGT come from the germline V gene. With V trimmed by 4 bases and J by 8 bases, 11 bases remained unmatched. The chain's CDR3 is CASSGRSSGPTTQYF. CDR3 nucleotide sequence: TGTGCCAGCAGTGGACGATCTAGCGGGCCCACTACGCAGTATTTT.

The chain's CDR3 is CAWQPGARTDTQYF. The CDR3 DNA sequence: TGTGCCTGGCAACCGGGAGCGAGAACAGATACGCAGTATTTT. The chain couples TRBV30 to TRBJ2-3; D perhaps matches TRBD2 (6 bases). Germline CDR1 GTSNPN, CDR2 SVGIG (reference sequence). The CDR3 extends over 14 amino acids. V gave up 5 bases and J gave up 3 bases, with 15 bases separating them.

The chain joins TRBV7-8 to TRBJ2-7, with TRBD1 matching over 7 bases. V gave up 5 bases and J gave up 0 bases; unmatched junction bases: 4. The CDR3 is made up of 14 amino acids. Germline loops: CDR1 SGHVS, CDR2 FQNEAQ. CDR3 protein: CASSGRDSSYEQYF. The CDR3 DNA reads TGTGCCAGCAGCGGCCGGGACAGCTCCTACGAGCAGTACTTC.

Only a few counts were recorded for this clone. The rearrangement links TRBV27 to TRBJ2-5; a weak D match, TRBD2 (5 bases). The V end lost 6 bases, the J end lost 3 bases, and 17 bases lay between the germline ends. The CDR3 length is 15 residues. Germline V lookup: CDR1 MNHEY, CDR2 SMNVEV (reference sequence). CDR3 nucleotide sequence: TGTGCCAGCAGCAACGAGGACTCAGCCAAAGAGACCCAGTACTTC. It specifies CASSNEDSAKETQYF.

On this clone itself: Germline and junction disagree at one end, which may indicate a read error. The rearrangement uses TRBV7-9 and TRBJ2-7; 16 bases map to TRBD2. The CDR3 sequence is 19 residues long. Looked up from germline, CDR1 is SEHNR and CDR2 is FQNEAQ (reference sequence). Here the CDR3 DNA reads TGTTCCAGCAGCTTAGGGACTAGCGGGAGGGCCCCTTGGCCCTACGAGCAGTACTTC. It is translated as CSSSLGTSGRAPWPYEQYF.

The genes are TRBV10-3 and TRBJ1-5; the match to TRBD1 covers 9 bases. Germline V gives CDR1 ENHRY, CDR2 SYGVKD. CDR3 length: 16 residues. The ends lost 4 bases at V and 3 bases at J; junction bases unmatched: 7. The CDR3 DNA reads TGTGCCATCAGTGCGACAGGGGGTAACCTCAATCAGCCCCAGCATTTT. It codes for CAISATGGNLNQPQHF.

This sequence joins TRBV4-1 and TRBJ1-1; 7 positions agree with TRBD1. Germline V gene data show CDR1 as MGHRA and CDR2 as YSYEKL. J lost 1 base, V lost 4 bases, and 9 bases had no gene match. This CDR3 spans 16 amino acids. The CDR3 bases are TGCGCCAGCAGCCGGGGACAGATGATTACGAACACTGAAGCTTTCTTT. Translated, it gives CASSRGQMITNTEAFF.

The chain is built from TRBV28 and TRBJ1-6, with 9 bases lining up with TRBD1. This CDR3 spans 15 amino acids. Germline V gene data show CDR1 as MDHEN and CDR2 as SYDVKM. J lost 9 bases, V lost 3 bases, and 6 bases had no gene match. DNA for the CDR3: TGTGCCAGCAGTTTCCGGGACAGGGTGATTTCACCCCTCCACTTT. Protein product: CASSFRDRVISPLHF.

The chain joins TRBV7-3 to TRBJ2-1; D unclear. Germline-derived CDR1 and CDR2 are SGHTA and FQGTGA. The CDR3 has 16 residues. The V gene lost 5 bases and the J gene lost 5 bases, with 19 bases spanning the gap. CDR3 region: CASSLQPSRQHNEQFF. CDR3 nucleotides: TGTGCCAGCAGCCTTCAACCATCCAGGCAACACAATGAGCAGTTCTTC.

The chain employs TRBV7-6 and TRBJ2-1; possibly TRBD1 for D (5 bases). Trimming left V 1 base short and J 0 bases short, with 25 bases between. CDR1 is SGHVS and CDR2 is FNYEAQ in the germline V gene. This CDR3 has 21 amino acids. The CDR3 protein is CASSLVFFRVRSPDSYNEQFF. CDR3 nucleotide sequence: TGTGCCAGCAGCTTAGTGTTCTTCAGGGTGAGATCACCGGACTCCTACAATGAGCAGTTCTTC.

CDR3 in DNA: TGTGCCAGCAGCTTGACAGGCCCAGGGGGGAGCACATACAATGAGCAGTTCTTC. Amino acids: CASSLTGPGGSTYNEQFF. The chain carries TRBV7-9 and TRBJ2-1, with D perhaps TRBD1 (7 bases). CDR3 length: 18 amino acids. CDR1 and CDR2 from the germline V gene are SEHNR and FQNEAQ (reference sequence). V was clipped by 3 bases and J by 4 bases, with 22 bases between them. Full variable domain (rest looked up from reference TRBV7-9 and TRBJ2-1): DTGVSQNPRHKITKRGQNVTFRCDPISEHNRLYWYRQTLGQGPEFLTYFQNEAQLEKSRLLSDRFSAERPKGSFSTLEIQRTEQGDSAMYLCASSLTGPGGSTYNEQFFGPGTRLTVL.

The count of this clone is one. V gene TRBV2 combines with J gene TRBJ2-7; the D gene is possibly TRBD2 (7 bases). The CDR3 spans 13 residues. The germline CDR1 and CDR2 sequences are SNHLY and FYNNEI. V was trimmed by 7 bases and J by 3 bases, leaving 13 bases between them. CDR3 protein: CASKAGAGYEQYF. CDR3 coding DNA: TGTGCCAGCAAGGCGGGGGCTGGCTACGAGCAGTACTTC.